The clone carrying this T cell receptor (beta chain) was seen many times. The antigen remains undetermined. The data originate from a study of human T cells and chemical hapten exposure. The library labeled individual cDNA molecules by adding unique molecular identifiers to them. Per the original methods: A typical sample had 93,000 or so TCRs, with about 23,224 to 750,000 overall. MiXCR, run by TCRdb on the RACE reads, gives a single entry per CDR3 protein. These V and J calls rely on TCRdb rather than the paper's analysis. Counted here are about 47,000 distinct CDR3 sequences, 3% to 4.5% occurring once; the ten biggest clones make up around 5%. The time point denotes: healthy volunteer bleed at 6 weeks. Before extraction, the whole blood was not fractionated, and total RNA was taken from it. Study-level findings and limits: Sensitization with DPC brought no change to TCRs above 1 in 1000 in frequency.

This clonotype was sampled from a human donor in good health. Some clones in this sample may be carry-over from other donors' samples. The sequenced material came from whole blood.

As DNA, the CDR3 is TGTGCCAGCAGGAGGGCGGGGAGGGCAGGAGAGCAGTACTTC. It codes for CASRRAGRAGEQYF. This chain uses TRBV2 with TRBJ2-7, with 7 nucleotides matching TRBD2. Trimming cost V 6 bases and J 7 bases; bases outside gene matches: 12. This CDR3 is 14 amino acids long. Germline V gene data show CDR1 as SNHLY and CDR2 as FYNNEI.